This T cell receptor beta chain was recorded in a study of CD8 T cells in ankylosing spondylitis. Regarding the study as a whole: There was a TCR beta motif, made of 7 or 8 highly homologous variants, that appeared characteristic of ankylosing spondylitis blood.

TCRdb reprocessed the 5' RACE reads with MiXCR, giving one entry per CDR3 protein. This sample has around 890,000 distinct CDR3 sequences, with about an eighth found just once. This CDR3 has 17 residues. This clonotype was observed a few times. What it binds is not known. The receptor was derived from a male donor with ankylosing spondylitis. Sequenced sample: blood, either unsorted or a sorted T cell fraction (not recorded which). The genes are TRBV12-2 and TRBJ2-5; the DNA was not used to check the table's D call, TRBD1. TRBV12-2 is labeled a pseudogene. The CDR3 sequence is CASRPCPDSYPKRPQYF. CDR3 nucleotide sequence: TGTGCAAGTCGCCCCTGCCCTGACTCCTACCCCAAGAGACCCCAGTACTTC.